The 11 T cell receptor beta chains reported below all come from one sample, sequenced in a study of CD8+CD57+ T cells in acquired aplastic anemia. In patients chosen for sequencing, flow cytometry had shown CD8+CD57+ cell expansion. Genomic DNA served as template for TCR beta VDJ and CDR3 profiling. Each CDR3 protein is one row after TCRdb ran MiXCR on the reads. This table holds some 200,000 distinct CDR3 sequences, just under 50% found once. What was sequenced was sorted CD4+, CD8+, or CD8+CD57+ T cells (not recorded which) from PBMCs. These receptors all come from a human donor with aplastic anemia.

The chain combines TRBV5-1 with TRBJ2-1; 8 bases fit TRBD2. The V gene's germline CDR1 is SGHRS and CDR2 YFSETQ. The CDR3 has 14 residues. V shed 4 bases and J 8 bases; nucleotides not matched to a gene: 8. Here the CDR3 reads CASSDLAGSDEQFF. CDR3 DNA sequence: TGCGCCAGCAGCGATCTAGCGGGCAGCGATGAGCAGTTCTTC.

About this clonotype: Possible read error: a much larger clone is one base away. The CDR3: CASSQSRTSAPSTGTQYF. DNA of the CDR3: TGTGCCAGCAGTCAATCGAGGACTAGCGCCCCAAGCACAGGTACGCAGTATTTT. This rearrangement joins TRBV6-2 or TRBV6-3 to TRBJ2-3; 9 bases agree with TRBD2. The V gene's germline CDR1 is MNHEY and CDR2 SVGEGT. CDR3 length: 18 amino acids.

The chain employs TRBV15 and TRBJ1-1; D is perhaps TRBD1 (5 bases). Germline V gene lookup returns CDR1 LNHNV and CDR2 YYDKDF (reference sequence). This CDR3 region has 14 residues. Trimming removed 9 bases at V and 3 bases at J, with 17 bases between. CDR3: CATLGGGKDTEAFF. DNA of the CDR3: TGTGCCACACTTGGGGGGGGAAAGGACACTGAAGCTTTCTTT.

The chain uses TRBV29-1 and TRBJ1-2; unclear D gene. V lost 5 bases to trimming and J lost 8 bases, with 15 bases between them. This CDR3 comprises 12 residues. Germline lookup yields CDR1 SQVTM and CDR2 ANQGSEA. The CDR3 coding sequence is TGCAGCGTTAGGGTAACAACTAACGGCTACACCTTC. Its translation is CSVRVTTNGYTF.

This clonotype has ten or more counts. The chain joins TRBV5-1 to TRBJ2-1, with no clear D. The CDR3 contains 15 residues. Per germline, CDR1 SGHRS and CDR2 YFSETQ. The germline V and J ends were trimmed by 0 bases and 1 base, with 8 bases remaining between them. The CDR3 DNA sequence: TGCGCCAGCAGCTTGGTCGTGGGATCCTACAATGAGCAGTTCTTC. This sequence encodes CASSLVVGSYNEQFF.

J is TRBJ2-2 and V is TRBV24-1; D gene ambiguous. Germline V gene lookup returns CDR1 KGHDR and CDR2 SFDVKD. V shed 1 base and J shed 3 bases, with 2 bases lying between them. This CDR3 spans 13 amino acids. The CDR3, as DNA: TGTGCCACCAGTGATTTATACACCGGGGAGCTGTTTTTT. Encoded protein: CATSDLYTGELFF.

Many counts were recorded for this clonotype. The CDR3 DNA reads TGCAGTGCGTGGCCAGGGCAAATTGGAAACACCATATATTTT. Translating it yields CSAWPGQIGNTIYF. V gene TRBV20-1 combines with J gene TRBJ1-3; tentatively, D is TRBD1 (5 bases). The CDR3 has 14 residues. The ends were cut back, 6 bases at V and 3 bases at J, with 15 bases in the middle. Germline CDR1 and CDR2: DFQATT and SNEGSKA (reference sequence).

Comment on this clonotype: Being one base from a much bigger clone, this may be a read error. The conserved closing phenylalanine or tryptophan is absent in this CDR3, likely reflecting a read error. This chain uses TRBV11-2 with TRBJ2-7, with TRBD2 as a possible D gene (6 bases). The V gene lost 5 bases and the J gene lost 0 bases, with 17 bases spanning the gap. CDR1 is SGHAT and CDR2 is FQNNGV in the germline V gene. This CDR3 is built from 16 residues. The CDR3: CASSERYMGLSYEQYS. CDR3 sequence (DNA): TGTGCCAGCAGCGAGAGGTACATGGGACTCTCCTACGAGCAGTACTCC.

The V gene is TRBV19, the J gene TRBJ1-5; D is uncertain. Germline lookup yields CDR1 LNHDA and CDR2 SQIVND (reference sequence). The CDR3 contains 13 residues. Trimming left V 8 bases short and J 4 bases short, with 12 bases between. CDR3 in amino acids: CASSIRGNQPQHF. The CDR3 DNA reads as TGTGCCAGTTCGATACGGGGAAATCAGCCCCAGCATTTT.

This clonotype was seen at least ten times. CDR3 in amino acids: CASSLFSPLQETQYF. The CDR3, as DNA: TGCGCCAGCAGCTTATTCTCGCCCCTCCAAGAGACCCAGTACTTC. The chain joins TRBV5-1 to TRBJ2-5; no reliable D call. The CDR3 sequence is 15 residues long. The V and J ends lost 2 bases and 1 base respectively, with 12 bases between them. Germline lookup yields CDR1 SGHRS and CDR2 YFSETQ.

This clonotype occurred many times. The gene calls are TRBV6-5 and TRBJ1-2; D not certain. With 2 bases removed from V and 2 bases from J, the gap between germline ends came to 6 bases. CDR1 is MNHEY, CDR2 SVGAGI, per germline. The CDR3 loop spans 13 amino acids. CDR3 bases: TGTGCCAGCAGTTACCGCAGGAACTATGGCTACACCTTC. Translation: CASSYRRNYGYTF.